These 15 T cell receptor beta chains came from one sample sequenced in a study of OX40 agonist ivuxolimab in advanced cancers. The table came from immunoSEQ multiplex PCR; TCRdb's copy has only in-frame clones and leaves some out. The sample shows 65,000 to 90,000 clones, roughly 92% of them seen only once. Material: CD4+ or CD8+ T cells sorted from blood, obtained in a trial of the OX40 agonist ivuxolimab. The receptors stem from an adult with an advanced solid tumor such as melanoma, head and neck, liver or kidney cancer.

J is TRBJ2-3 and V is TRBV5-4; D possibly matches TRBD1 or TRBD2 (5 bases each). The germline gives CDR1 SGHNT, CDR2 YYREEE (reference sequence). Deletions cut 4 bases from V and 0 bases from J, with 12 bases between. The CDR3 runs to 15 residues. In DNA form, the CDR3 reads TGTGCCAGCAGCCCCCGAGGGGCGAGCACAGATACGCAGTATTTT. Encoded protein: CASSPRGASTDTQYF.

The V gene is TRBV13, the J gene TRBJ1-2; D remains unclear. This CDR3 has 14 amino acids. From germline, CDR1 is PRHDT and CDR2 FYEKMQ (reference sequence). V was trimmed by 6 bases and J by 7 bases, leaving 18 bases between them. The CDR3 region has the DNA TGTGCCAGCAGAGGACGGACCGCCCCGGGTGGCTACACCTTC. Translated, it gives CASRGRTAPGGYTF. Variable domain in full (rest from reference TRBV13 and TRBJ1-2): AAGVIQSPRHLIKEKRETATLKCYPIPRHDTVYWYQQGPGQDPQFLISFYEKMQSDKGSIPDRFSAQQFSDYHSELNMSSLELGDSALYFCASRGRTAPGGYTFGSGTRLTVV.

This chain connects TRBV18 to TRBJ1-5; a weak D match, TRBD1 (6 bases). CDR1 and CDR2 from the germline V gene are KGHSH and LQKENI. V was cut by 3 bases and J by 3 bases, with 18 bases left in between. This CDR3 has 17 amino acids. CDR3 in amino acids: CASSPSLQGWDNQPQHF. The DNA of the CDR3 is TGTGCCAGCTCACCCTCTTTACAGGGTTGGGACAATCAGCCCCAGCATTTT.

V and J are TRBV6-4 and TRBJ2-3; TRBD2 aligns across 11 bases. Germline loops: CDR1 MRHNA, CDR2 SNTAGT. The J segment lost 2 bases and the V segment lost 3 bases, leaving 1 base of the junction unmatched. The CDR3 length is 15 residues. CDR3 in DNA: TGTGCCAGCAGTGATAGCGGGGGGGCCACAGATACGCAGTATTTT. Protein: CASSDSGGATDTQYF.

The CDR3 loop is CASSPSSYNEQFF. The CDR3 nucleotides read TGTGCCAGCAGTCCCAGCTCCTACAATGAGCAGTTCTTC. The chain has TRBV6-5 and TRBJ2-1, with D uncertain. CDR1 and CDR2 from the germline V gene are MNHEY and SVGAGI. This CDR3 spans 13 amino acids. Between the trimmed V and J ends, which lost 5 bases and 0 bases, there was a span of 5 bases.

V gene TRBV5-4 combines with J gene TRBJ2-7; possibly TRBD1 for D (7 bases). The V gene lost 3 bases and the J gene lost 6 bases, with 13 bases spanning the gap. The CDR3 runs 13 residues. Germline V gene sequence: CDR1 SGHNT, CDR2 YYREEE (reference sequence). CDR3 residues: CASSSGTAGEQYF. The CDR3 DNA reads as TGTGCCAGCAGCTCCGGGACAGCGGGCGAGCAGTACTTC.

The V and J genes are TRBV10-2 and TRBJ2-7; TRBD2 agrees at 9 bases. The length of the CDR3 is 14 residues. Losses at the gene ends were 2 bases for V and 4 bases for J; bases not matched to a gene: 3. Germline CDR1 is WSHSY and CDR2 is SAAADI. The CDR3 nucleotides are TGCGCCAGCAGTGAGATTAGCGGGGGTTACGAGCAGTACTTC. Amino acid sequence: CASSEISGGYEQYF.

The rearrangement joins TRBV25-1 to TRBJ2-5; tentatively, D is TRBD1 or TRBD2 (5 bases each). Germline values: CDR1 MGHDK, CDR2 SYGVNS. The CDR3 is made up of 14 amino acids. V gave up 2 bases and J gave up 5 bases, with 12 bases separating them. CDR3 region: CASSERAREETQYF. In DNA, the CDR3 is TGTGCCAGCAGTGAAAGGGCCAGGGAGGAGACCCAGTACTTC.

The chain combines TRBV5-5 with TRBJ2-1; D is tentatively TRBD1 or TRBD2 (6 bases each). The germline CDR1 and CDR2 sequences are SGHKS and YYEKEE (reference sequence). This CDR3 spans 16 amino acids. With 4 bases removed from V and 0 bases from J, the gap between germline ends came to 14 bases. As DNA, the CDR3 is TGTGCCAGCAGCCCGGAGGGGGGCCCCTCCTACAATGAGCAGTTCTTC. It codes for CASSPEGGPSYNEQFF.

This chain connects TRBV4-1 to TRBJ2-7; D is uncertain. V was pared by 2 bases and J by 4 bases, with 12 bases between. The CDR3 covers 14 residues. Germline CDR1 and CDR2: MGHRA and YSYEKL. The CDR3 nucleotides are TGCGCCAGCAGCCAACCCTACAGACCTTACGAGCAGTACTTC. This encodes CASSQPYRPYEQYF.

This chain uses TRBV10-3 with TRBJ2-1; perhaps TRBD2 as D (6 bases). The CDR3 spans 13 residues. Trimming pared 2 bases from V and 5 bases from J, leaving 7 bases between. Germline lookup yields CDR1 ENHRY and CDR2 SYGVKD. The CDR3 bases are TGTGCCATCAGTGAGGGACTAAACAATGAGCAGTTCTTC. Translation: CAISEGLNNEQFF.

This clone was detected a few times. CDR3 loop: CATTSGENSPLHF. The DNA for the CDR3 is TGTGCCACCACCTCGGGGGAGAATTCACCCCTCCACTTT. This sequence joins TRBV15 and TRBJ1-6; maybe TRBD1 (5 bases). Trimming removed 7 bases at V and 7 bases at J, with 11 bases between. Germline loops: CDR1 LNHNV, CDR2 YYDKDF (reference sequence). This CDR3 is 13 amino acids long.

This clone was seen once. The V call is TRBV4-3, the J call TRBJ2-7; 7 bases are shared with TRBD1. From germline, CDR1 is LGHNA and CDR2 YSLEER. The CDR3 contains 15 residues. V shed 1 base, J shed 2 bases, and the junction held 5 bases outside the gene matches. CDR3 sequence: CASSQGTGIAYEQYF. The CDR3 DNA sequence: TGCGCCAGCAGCCAAGGGACAGGCATAGCCTACGAGCAGTACTTC.

This sequence joins TRBV5-1 and TRBJ2-7, with a possible D match to TRBD2 (6 bases). The germline CDR1 and CDR2 sequences are SGHRS and YFSETQ. CDR3 length: 14 residues. V was clipped by 4 bases and J by 5 bases, with 16 bases between them. The CDR3 coding sequence is TGCGCCAGCAGCCGCCAGGGTAGCGGCCACGAGCAGTACTTC. Protein: CASSRQGSGHEQYF. The variable domain in full, with the rest retrieved from reference TRBV5-1 and TRBJ2-7, is KAGVTQTPRYLIKTRGQQVTLSCSPISGHRSVSWYQQTPGQGLQFLFEYFSETQRNKGNFPGRFSGRQFSNSRSEMNVSTLELGDSALYLCASSRQGSGHEQYFGPGTRLTVT.

With regard to this clone: The same CDR3 is also encoded by other DNA sequences in this sample. This chain links TRBV4-3 with TRBJ1-2; perhaps TRBD1 as D (5 bases). The germline V gene encodes CDR1 LGHNA and CDR2 YSLEER. V lost 0 bases, J lost 5 bases, and 10 bases lay in between. The CDR3 runs to 14 residues. For the CDR3, the DNA is TGCGCCAGCAGCCAAGACCGTTCAGGGTATGGCTACACCTTC. This translates into CASSQDRSGYGYTF.